The rows below give T cell receptor beta chains drawn from one sample of a study of vaccination effects on CD4 cells after COVID-19. Here immunoSEQ multiplex PCR was the method, and the copy in TCRdb shows in-frame clones only, minus some. The repertoire consists of approximately 45,000 clones, with 74% occurring once and the leading ten covering roughly 8.8%. Antigen specificity for these receptors is unknown. Sequences were derived from CD4+ T cells from PBMCs cultured without peptide, sampled before COVID-19 vaccination. These receptors were obtained from a human donor who had a prior SARS-CoV-2 infection. The CDR3 runs from the conserved cysteine through the conserved F or W. The order of the fields is J gene, clone size, D gene, V gene, CDR3 DNA, CDR3 protein. D genes are given only for firm matches. Size is omitted from some rows. Given values are once, few, many or a class for expanded clones.

>TRBJ2-7|-|TRBD2|TRBV6-2/TRBV6-3
TGTGCCAGCAGTTACTGGGGCGGGGGTGCCTACGAGCAGTACTTC
CASSYWGGGAYEQYF
>TRBJ2-7|-|TRBD1|TRBV24-1
TGTGCCACCCGCCTAAGAAGGAGGGACAGGGGGGCGACCATATACTCCTACGAGCAGTACTTC
CATRLRRRDRGATIYSYEQYF
>TRBJ2-7|-|-|TRBV7-9
TGTGCCAGCAGCTTCGCCTCCTACGAGCAGTACTTC
CASSFASYEQYF
>TRBJ2-3|-|-|TRBV7-9
TGTGCCAGCAGCTTATTTCAGATCACAGATACGCAGTATTTT
CASSLFQITDTQYF
>TRBJ1-5|-|-|TRBV27
TGTGCCAGCAGTTCGAGGAGTACTCAGCCCCAGCATTTT
CASSSRSTQPQHF
>TRBJ1-1|-|-|TRBV18
TGTGCCAGCTCACTTTTTCGAGGGGACACGGAAGCTTTCTTT
CASSLFRGDTEAFF
>TRBJ2-5|-|-|TRBV11-2
TGTGCCAGCAGCTTAGGGTTCTCGGGGATTGGGGAGACCCAGTACTTC
CASSLGFSGIGETQYF
>TRBJ2-1|many|-|TRBV19
TGTGCCAGTAGTATTCGGAGTACCCTTTCCTACAATGAGCAGTTCTTC
CASSIRSTLSYNEQFF
>TRBJ1-6|-|-|TRBV10-3
TGTGCCATCAGTGAGTCAGCCGGGAGGCGGTCACCCCTCCACTTT
CAISESAGRRSPLHF
>TRBJ1-1|-|-|TRBV11-2
TGTGCCAGCAGCTTAGATCCTCTGAAGGCAGGGAGGTTGAACACTGAAGCTTTCTTT
CASSLDPLKAGRLNTEAFF
>TRBJ1-5|once|TRBD1|TRBV2
TGTGCCAGCAGCCACCCCCCCGGGACAGGGGGCTTGCAGCCCCAGCATTTT
CASSHPPGTGGLQPQHF
>TRBJ2-5|-|-|TRBV29-1
TGCAGCGTGCACCAGTTGTACCAAGAGACCCAGTACTTC
CSVHQLYQETQYF
>TRBJ2-3|few|TRBD2|TRBV30
TGTGCCTGGAGTGTGTTGCGGGGGGATACGCAGTATTTT
CAWSVLRGDTQYF
>TRBJ1-5|-|-|TRBV7-2
TGTGCCAGCAGCCTAGACTGGGGGGGCAATCAGCCCCAGCATTTT
CASSLDWGGNQPQHF
>TRBJ2-6|-|-|TRBV18
TGTGCCAGCTCACCGACAGTACCCTCTGGGGCCAACGTCCTGACTTTC
CASSPTVPSGANVLTF
>TRBJ2-1|few|-|TRBV5-4
TGTGCCAGCAGCTTGGAGGTGCTGAGCTCCTACAATGAGCAGTTCTTC
CASSLEVLSSYNEQFF
>TRBJ2-3|-|TRBD2|TRBV2
TGTGCCAGCAGACTCCTAGCGGGGGGGATAGATACGCAGTATTTT
CASRLLAGGIDTQYF
>TRBJ2-5|-|TRBD2|TRBV5-5
TGTGCCAGCAGCTTATCGAGCGGGAGTAGTGAGTACTTC
CASSLSSGSSEYF
>TRBJ1-6|-|-|TRBV23-1
TGCGCCAAAGTCCCACCCCTCCACTTT
CAKVPPLHF
>TRBJ2-2|once|-|TRBV5-1
TGCGCCAGCAGCTTGGAGGGACCTACTCAGGGGACCGGGGAGCTGTTTTTT
CASSLEGPTQGTGELFF
>TRBJ1-2|-|-|TRBV5-1
TGCGCCAGCAGCCATAAAACCGGGGCAGAAGATGGCTACACCTTC
CASSHKTGAEDGYTF
>TRBJ1-6|-|TRBD1|TRBV27
TGTGCCAGCAGACTGACCCCCGGGACAGGTCAATCACCCCTCCACTTT
CASRLTPGTGQSPLHF
>TRBJ2-2|-|-|TRBV15
TGTGCCACCAGCAGGAGAGTGAACACCGGGGAGCTGTTTTTT
CATSRRVNTGELFF
>TRBJ2-1|few|-|TRBV2
TGTGCCAGCAGCCTACAGACGAGCTCCTACAATGAGCAGTTCTTC
CASSLQTSSYNEQFF
>TRBJ2-5|-|TRBD1|TRBV5-1
TGCGCCAGCAGCAGGGGACAGGGGCTGACTCAAGAGACCCAGTACTTC
CASSRGQGLTQETQYF
>TRBJ1-5|-|-|TRBV5-8
TGTGCCAGCATCAGACGGGACACTCATCAGCCCCAGCATTTT
CASIRRDTHQPQHF
>TRBJ1-5|-|-|TRBV12-1
TGTGCCAGCAGCTACAGAGGGGTCAATCAGCCCCAGCATTTT
CASSYRGVNQPQHF
>TRBJ2-5|-|-|TRBV7-2
TGTGCCAGCAGCCTAGAAAGGACTGGAGAGACCCAGTACTTC
CASSLERTGETQYF
>TRBJ2-7|few|-|TRBV5-1
TGCGCCAGCAGCTTGACAGAGTCCAACACCTACGAGCAGTACTTC
CASSLTESNTYEQYF
>TRBJ1-2|-|-|TRBV28
TGTGCCAGCAGTTTTTCGACAGCTAACTATGGCTACACCTTC
CASSFSTANYGYTF
>TRBJ2-7|-|TRBD2|TRBV5-1
TGCGCCAGCAGCCAGGGACTAGCGGGGGGCTACTACGAGCAGTACTTC
CASSQGLAGGYYEQYF
>TRBJ2-7|-|-|TRBV7-2
TGTGCCAGCAGCTCAAACACGGCCTCCTACGAGCAGTACTTC
CASSSNTASYEQYF
>TRBJ1-2|-|TRBD1|TRBV3-1/TRBV3-2
TGTGCCAGCAGCCAAGATACAGGGGACTATGGCTACACCTTC
CASSQDTGDYGYTF
>TRBJ1-4|few|-|TRBV18
TGTGCCAGCTCACTCCGGACGGAGGAAAAACTGTTTTTT
CASSLRTEEKLFF
>TRBJ2-2|few|TRBD2|TRBV11-3
TGTGCCAGCAGCTTAAGGGAGGGCCGTGGCGGGGAGCTGTTTTTT
CASSLREGRGGELFF